These 15 T cell receptor beta chains share one sample of origin, sequenced in a study of T cells after yellow fever vaccination. TCRdb fed the 5' RACE reads into MiXCR, producing one record per CDR3 protein. The data hold 400,000 or so distinct CDR3 sequences, with around a tenth observed a single time. Specimen: PBMCs, collected on the day of the first yellow fever vaccination. The receptors were gathered from a man aged 18 to 30 who received the YFV17D yellow fever vaccine.

This clonotype was picked up a small number of times. The chain joins TRBV9 to TRBJ2-3; D uncertain. Trimming removed 2 bases at V and 10 bases at J, with 17 bases between. The CDR3 sequence is 14 residues long. CDR1 and CDR2 (germline): SGDLS, YYNGEE. The CDR3 region is CASSVGPSTPSQYF. In DNA, the CDR3 is TGTGCCAGCAGCGTCGGTCCTTCAACCCCTTCGCAGTATTTT.

This clonotype was seen more than once but under ten times. V is TRBV19 and J is TRBJ2-4, with 8 bases fitting TRBD1. CDR1 is LNHDA, CDR2 SQIVND, per germline (reference sequence). J was trimmed by 8 bases and V by 6 bases; bases with no gene match: 15. This CDR3 is 16 amino acids long. The CDR3 nucleotides read TGTGCCAGTAGGGTCCCCAGGGGCAGGGGGCCGGACATTCAGTACTTC. It specifies CASRVPRGRGPDIQYF.

V is TRBV9 and J is TRBJ2-3; 8 bases match TRBD2. With 0 bases clipped from V and 6 bases from J, the junction kept 6 bases outside the gene matches. The germline CDR1 and CDR2 sequences are SGDLS and YYNGEE. The CDR3 totals 15 residues. The CDR3 sequence: CASSVDSGGHDTQYF. As DNA, the CDR3 is TGTGCCAGCAGCGTAGACAGCGGGGGTCATGATACGCAGTATTTT.

V and J are TRBV21-1 and TRBJ2-7; no check of the table's D call, TRBD2, against the DNA was made. TRBV21-1 is a pseudogene segment. The CDR3 spans 14 residues. The CDR3 sequence: CASSNPSRGPEQYF. CDR3 coding DNA: TGTGCCAGCAGCAACCCTAGCCGGGGTCCCGAGCAGTACTTC.

This clonotype showed up just a few times. V usage is TRBV7-3 and J usage is TRBJ2-1, with D tentatively TRBD1 (8 bases). The V and J ends lost 5 bases and 0 bases respectively, with 23 bases between them. The CDR3 is 19 residues long. Germline loops: CDR1 SGHTA, CDR2 FQGTGA. CDR3 DNA: TGTGCCAGCAGCCTACAGGGGGGGCCGGTTGTGGGCTCCTACAATGAGCAGTTCTTC. Translated: CASSLQGGPVVGSYNEQFF.

The chain is built from TRBV3-1 and TRBJ1-2, with 10 bases identical to TRBD1. The V gene end was trimmed by 6 bases and the J gene end by 4 bases; junction bases not matched to a gene: 8. The CDR3 is made up of 15 amino acids. Germline CDR1 reads LGHDT; CDR2 reads YNNKEL (reference sequence). CDR3 region: CASSPGTGVGYGYTF. The DNA of the CDR3 is TGTGCCAGCAGTCCCGGGACAGGGGTGGGCTATGGCTACACCTTC.

The rearrangement links TRBV6-5 to TRBJ1-1; D gene unclear. V shed 6 bases and J shed 2 bases, with 22 bases lying between them. The CDR3 loop spans 17 amino acids. Germline loops: CDR1 MNHEY, CDR2 SVGAGI. This chain's CDR3 is CASSSLVMALKNTEAFF. CDR3 nucleotides: TGTGCCAGCAGCTCTCTAGTTATGGCGCTTAAAAACACTGAAGCTTTCTTT.

The V and J genes are TRBV7-2 and TRBJ2-1, with 7 nucleotides matching TRBD2. The J segment lost 4 bases and the V segment lost 1 base, leaving 7 bases of the junction unmatched. This CDR3 region has 16 residues. Germline CDR1 reads SGHTA; CDR2 reads FQGNSA. In nucleotides, the CDR3 is TGTGCCAGCAGCTTAGTGCGTCTAGCGGTTTACAATGAGCAGTTCTTC. Its translation: CASSLVRLAVYNEQFF.

In its sample, this clonotype was seen a few times. The V gene is TRBV19, the J gene TRBJ2-1; D gene unclear. CDR3 size: 13 residues. CDR1 is LNHDA and CDR2 is SQIVND in the germline V gene (reference sequence). The V and J ends lost 4 bases and 9 bases respectively, with 13 bases between them. Written as DNA, the CDR3 is TGTGCCAGTAGTACCAACGTACGTCGTGAGCAGTTCTTC. Protein product: CASSTNVRREQFF.

In its sample, this clonotype was seen a few times. The genes are TRBV6-2 or TRBV6-3 and TRBJ1-5; 9 nucleotides match TRBD1. The V gene end was trimmed by 6 bases and the J gene end by 6 bases; junction bases not matched to a gene: 9. The germline V gene has CDR1 MNHEY and CDR2 SVGEGT. This CDR3 comprises 15 residues. The CDR3 here is CASRRGQGPFQPQHF. CDR3 bases: TGTGCCAGCAGACGGGGACAGGGCCCTTTTCAGCCCCAGCATTTT.

The sample holds a few counts of this clonotype. V and J are TRBV5-4 and TRBJ2-5; 11 bases line up with TRBD2. Germline V gene sequence: CDR1 SGHNT, CDR2 YYREEE (reference sequence). The length of the CDR3 is 16 residues. V gave up 4 bases and J gave up 2 bases; unmatched junction bases: 7. CDR3 nucleotides: TGTGCCAGCAGCACTCCTAGCGGGGGGACTCAAGAGACCCAGTACTTC. It translates to CASSTPSGGTQETQYF.

The CDR3 DNA is TGTGCCAGCAGCTTCTGGATTGGCGGGGAGCTGTTTTTT. Translated: CASSFWIGGELFF. The chain employs TRBV5-4 and TRBJ2-2; D not certain. The germline V gene has CDR1 SGHNT and CDR2 YYREEE (reference sequence). Trimming removed 2 bases at V and 7 bases at J, with 9 bases between. The CDR3 extends over 13 amino acids.

This clonotype occurred once. V and J are TRBV28 and TRBJ2-4; D is possibly TRBD1 or TRBD2 (7 bases each). The CDR3 has 14 amino acids. Per germline, CDR1 MDHEN and CDR2 SYDVKM. Trimming took off 6 bases at V and 7 bases at J, with 16 bases between the two ends. CDR3 loop: CASRGGGQQNIQYF. CDR3 coding DNA: TGTGCCAGCAGAGGGGGGGGACAGCAGAACATTCAGTACTTC.

This clonotype was seen only a few times. This chain joins TRBV11-3 and TRBJ2-2; D is undetermined. With 5 bases removed from V and 6 bases from J, the gap between germline ends came to 10 bases. The germline V gene has CDR1 SGHNT and CDR2 YENEEA. CDR3 size: 13 residues. CDR3 sequence: CASSGPGSGELFF. DNA for the CDR3: TGTGCCAGCAGCGGCCCGGGCTCCGGGGAGCTGTTTTTT. Full variable domain (outside the CDR3, taken from reference TRBV11-3 and TRBJ2-2): EAGVVQSPRYKIIEKKQPVAFWCNPISGHNTLYWYLQNLGQGPELLIRYENEEAVDDSQLPKDRFSAERLKGVDSTLKIQPAELGDSAVYLCASSGPGSGELFFGEGSRLTVL.

The rearrangement joins TRBV5-1 to TRBJ2-7; D is ambiguous. V lost 1 base and J lost 2, with 7 bases in between. CDR1 is SGHRS, CDR2 YFSETQ, per germline. The CDR3 length is 13 residues. Here the CDR3 reads CASSLSRTYEQYF. Here the CDR3 DNA reads TGCGCCAGCAGCTTGTCCAGGACCTACGAGCAGTACTTC.